This entry lists 18 T cell receptor beta chains sequenced from one sample in a study of monozygotic twins with inflammatory bowel disease. TCRdb reanalyzed the 5' RACE reads and collapses them to one entry per CDR3 protein, without DNA. Its clone listing holds fewer than 200,000 distinct CDR3 sequences. Sequences were obtained from blood. The receptors stem from a human donor with ulcerative colitis or Crohn's disease, or a healthy co-twin of an affected twin (not recorded which).

This chain joins TRBV18 and TRBJ2-2; the D gene TCRdb calls, TRBD2, cannot be checked with no DNA. This CDR3 contains 14 residues. Per the germline V gene, CDR1 is KGHSH and CDR2 is LQKENI. CDR3 sequence: CASSQVQGSGELFF.

The chain has TRBV2 and TRBJ2-7; TCRdb calls TRBD2, which cannot be checked without DNA. The CDR3 loop spans 14 amino acids. Germline V gives CDR1 SNHLY, CDR2 FYNNEI. CDR3 loop: CASMFGGGPYEQYF. Drawing the rest from reference TRBV2 and TRBJ2-7, the complete variable domain is EPEVTQTPSHQVTQMGQEVILRCVPISNHLYFYWYRQILGQKVEFLVSFYNNEISEKSEIFDDQFSVERPDGSNFTLKIRSTKLEDSAMYFCASMFGGGPYEQYFGPGTRLTVT.

V and J are TRBV19 and TRBJ2-5. The CDR3 totals 14 residues. Germline lookup yields CDR1 LNHDA and CDR2 SQIVND (reference sequence). The CDR3 loop is CASSSTADRETQYF.

V gene TRBV11-3 combines with J gene TRBJ2-5; the TCRdb call, TRBD2, lacks DNA for checking. The germline V gene has CDR1 SGHNT and CDR2 YENEEA. The CDR3 totals 14 residues. CDR3 sequence reads: CASSYSGSTSTQYF.

The chain's CDR3 is CASSLRGAQQEASYEQYF. The chain combines TRBV7-6 with TRBJ2-7; TCRdb proposes TRBD1, but this gene call is untestable without DNA. There are 18 residues in the CDR3. Germline CDR1 SGHVS, CDR2 FNYEAQ. Full variable domain (remainder filled in from reference TRBV7-6 and TRBJ2-7): GAGVSQSPRYKVTKRGQDVALRCDPISGHVSLYWYRQALGQGPEFLTYFNYEAQQDKSGLPNDRFSAERPEGSISTLTIQRTEQRDSAMYRCASSLRGAQQEASYEQYFGPGTRLTVT.

This sequence joins TRBV7-8 and TRBJ2-1; absent DNA, TCRdb's TRBD2 call cannot be checked. Germline CDR1 SGHVS, CDR2 FQNEAQ. The CDR3 length is 14 residues. The CDR3 loop is CASSLEAGRNEQFF.

The CDR3 region is CSARVSGGTDTQYF. The chain links TRBV20-1 to TRBJ2-3; TCRdb gives TRBD2 as the D gene, but with no DNA this cannot be confirmed. Germline values: CDR1 DFQATT, CDR2 SNEGSKA (reference sequence). This CDR3 comprises 14 residues.

The chain joins TRBV5-1 to TRBJ2-7; TCRdb selects TRBD1, and the lack of DNA leaves this call unchecked. The CDR3 sequence is 17 residues long. Germline assignment: CDR1 SGHRS and CDR2 YFSETQ. CDR3 sequence: CASSLESPGTGSYEQYF.

The CDR3 region is CASSEGQGAFEKLFF. The chain uses TRBV6-1 and TRBJ1-4; TCRdb's D gene call, TRBD1, goes unchecked for lack of DNA. CDR3 size: 15 residues. CDR1 is MNHNS and CDR2 is SASEGT in the germline V gene.

This rearrangement joins TRBV10-3 to TRBJ2-5; checking the TCRdb D call of TRBD1 is not possible without DNA. Germline V gene lookup returns CDR1 ENHRY and CDR2 SYGVKD. The CDR3 is made up of 11 amino acids. CDR3 loop: CATPVVETQYF.

The CDR3 spells CASSFSAGGMDTQYF. The chain combines TRBV28 with TRBJ2-3; TCRdb gives TRBD2 as the D gene, but with no DNA this cannot be confirmed. CDR1 MDHEN and CDR2 SYDVKM come from the germline V gene. CDR3 length: 15 amino acids. Full variable domain (remainder filled in from reference TRBV28 and TRBJ2-3): DVKVTQSSRYLVKRTGEKVFLECVQDMDHENMFWYRQDPGLGLRLIYFSYDVKMKEKGDIPEGYSVSREKKERFSLILESASTNQTSMYLCASSFSAGGMDTQYFGPGTRLTVL.

The rearrangement links TRBV5-1 to TRBJ2-2. Germline lookup yields CDR1 SGHRS and CDR2 YFSETQ. CDR3 length equals 14 residues. The CDR3 is CASSWDPSTGELFF.

The rearrangement joins TRBV5-1 to TRBJ2-2; TCRdb proposes TRBD1, but this gene call is untestable without DNA. The CDR3 runs 16 residues. The germline V gene encodes CDR1 SGHRS and CDR2 YFSETQ. CDR3 region: CASSLQGALVSGELFF.

This sequence joins TRBV10-3 and TRBJ1-1; with no DNA, the TCRdb D assignment of TRBD1 cannot be verified. In germline, CDR1 is ENHRY, CDR2 SYGVKD. This CDR3 is built from 14 residues. The CDR3: CAISDGTGNTEAFF.

CDR3 sequence: CASSAYRVETQYF. V and J are TRBV11-3 and TRBJ2-5; there is no DNA to check the TCRdb D call of TRBD1. The CDR3 has 13 residues. CDR1 is SGHNT, CDR2 YENEEA, per germline.

The chain links TRBV20-1 to TRBJ2-1; the D call of TRBD1 rests on TCRdb alone, since no DNA is present to check it. The CDR3 sequence is 15 residues long. Germline loops: CDR1 DFQATT, CDR2 SNEGSKA (reference sequence). CDR3 protein: CSAKAMTGGRNEQFF.

The V and J genes are TRBV20-1 and TRBJ2-7; the TRBD2 assignment by TCRdb is unverifiable without DNA. The germline CDR1 and CDR2 sequences are DFQATT and SNEGSKA (reference sequence). The CDR3 spans 15 residues. The CDR3 region is CSARDQRTAPYEQYF.

V gene TRBV29-1 combines with J gene TRBJ2-3. Germline loops: CDR1 SQVTM, CDR2 ANQGSEA. This CDR3 has 14 amino acids. CDR3 in amino acids: CSVDRQSRRDTQYF.